The subject of this entry is one T cell receptor (beta chain). As yet, its antigen is unknown. This specimen comes from a study of glioma-infiltrating T cells. As for the study in general: Before surgery, glioma patients received dexamethasone for at most six days. Overall study findings and caveats: Non-neoplastic patients had below-expected tissue-blood divergence, while all gliomas exceeded expectation. Shared blood CDR3 signature motifs marked patients with low tissue-blood divergence. Tissue and blood shared very few CDR3 sequences.

There are 14 residues in the CDR3. Trimming took 2 bases from V and 0 from J, leaving 8 bases between them. Germline values: CDR1 SGHRS, CDR2 YFSETQ. Using RNA template, CDR3s of TCR alpha and beta were amplified with iRepertoire arm-PCR. TCRdb reprocessed the multiplex PCR reads with MiXCR, giving one entry per CDR3 protein. The sample comprises about 380,000 distinct CDR3 sequences, roughly two fifths of which are singletons, and 12% rests with the top ten. The sequencing sample was made of glioma tissue, nonneoplastic brain tissue, or PBMCs (not recorded which). The genes are TRBV5-1 and TRBJ2-5, with D unresolved. The sequence derives from a human donor with low-grade glioma or glioblastoma, undergoing nonglioma brain surgery, or in good health (not recorded which). This chain's CDR3 is CASSLASHQETQYF. DNA of the CDR3: TGCGCCAGCAGCTTAGCCAGCCACCAAGAGACCCAGTACTTC.